This entry lists 26 T cell receptor beta chains sequenced from one sample in a study of OX40 agonist ivuxolimab in advanced cancers. Repertoires were generated with immunoSEQ multiplex PCR, while TCRdb's copy carries only in-frame clones and drops some. The repertoire consists of some 150,000 clones, with 90% occurring once and the leading ten covering approximately 0.99%. The specimen was CD4+ or CD8+ T cells sorted from blood, collected in a trial of the OX40 agonist ivuxolimab. All receptors derive from an adult with an advanced solid tumor such as melanoma, head and neck, liver or kidney cancer.

V and J are TRBV7-2 and TRBJ2-1, with 8 bases lining up with TRBD2. The length of the CDR3 is 16 residues. Germline V lookup: CDR1 SGHTA, CDR2 FQGNSA. V lost 5 bases to trimming and J lost 0 bases; unmatched junction nucleotides: 6. This CDR3 is CASSIAAGDSYNEQFF. The CDR3 nucleotides read TGTGCCAGCAGCATCGCAGCGGGGGACTCCTACAATGAGCAGTTCTTC.

The chain is built from TRBV6-4 and TRBJ1-1, with 8 bases aligning to TRBD1. The CDR3 runs to 14 residues. Germline assignment: CDR1 MRHNA and CDR2 SNTAGT. V dropped 6 bases and J dropped 1; count of bases not matched to a gene: 4. The CDR3 reads CASSTGQGNTEAFF. In DNA form, the CDR3 reads TGTGCCAGCAGCACCGGACAGGGGAACACTGAAGCTTTCTTT.

This chain uses TRBV28 with TRBJ2-5; D is ambiguous. CDR3 size: 14 residues. V was shortened by 8 bases and J by 5 bases, with 18 bases between the two germline ends. Germline V gene data show CDR1 as MDHEN and CDR2 as SYDVKM. CDR3 DNA sequence: TGTGCCAGCTTAGCCGGCGGCAAAGGGGAGACCCAGTACTTC. Translated: CASLAGGKGETQYF.

The chain carries TRBV6-5 and TRBJ2-7; D might be TRBD1 (5 bases). Germline-derived CDR1 and CDR2 are MNHEY and SVGAGI. CDR3 length: 12 amino acids. The V gene lost 6 bases and the J gene lost 3 bases, with 9 bases spanning the gap. CDR3 residues: CASRGLNYEQYF. CDR3 coding DNA: TGTGCCAGCAGGGGGCTAAACTACGAGCAGTACTTC.

The genes are TRBV7-2 and TRBJ2-3; unclear D gene. Germline loops: CDR1 SGHTA, CDR2 FQGNSA. CDR3 length: 12 residues. The V end lost 3 bases, the J end lost 8 bases, and 9 bases lay between the germline ends. The CDR3: CASSFSGTTQYF. The CDR3 coding sequence is TGTGCCAGCAGCTTTTCGGGTACTACGCAGTATTTT.

The rearrangement links TRBV9 to TRBJ2-2; 15 positions agree with TRBD2. Germline lookup yields CDR1 SGDLS and CDR2 YYNGEE. The V gene end was trimmed by 4 bases and the J gene end by 5 bases; junction bases not matched to a gene: 9. The CDR3 extends over 18 amino acids. The CDR3 reads CASSRRTSGRATTGELFF. Written as DNA, the CDR3 is TGTGCCAGCAGCAGACGGACTAGCGGGAGGGCCACAACCGGGGAGCTGTTTTTT.

The chain employs TRBV27 and TRBJ2-3, with TRBD1 matching 9 bases. Germline CDR1 is MNHEY and CDR2 is SMNVEV (reference sequence). The V gene end was trimmed by 8 bases and the J gene end by 0 bases; junction bases not matched to a gene: 6. The CDR3 is made up of 15 amino acids. CDR3 coding DNA: TGTGCCAGCTACGTAGGACAGGGGAGCACAGATACGCAGTATTTT. Amino acid sequence: CASYVGQGSTDTQYF.

This sequence joins TRBV13 and TRBJ2-5; no clear D gene. V was pared by 0 bases and J by 1 base, with 0 bases between. The CDR3 loop spans 12 amino acids. From germline, CDR1 is PRHDT and CDR2 FYEKMQ (reference sequence). This CDR3 is CASSLGQETQYF. CDR3 nucleotide sequence: TGTGCCAGCAGCTTAGGCCAAGAGACCCAGTACTTC.

Here the CDR3 reads CASSLGFGQPQHF. CDR3 in DNA: TGTGCCAGCAGCTTGGGGTTCGGTCAGCCCCAGCATTTT. The chain employs TRBV7-9 and TRBJ1-5; D is uncertain. Between the trimmed V and J ends, which lost 3 bases and 6 bases, there was a span of 9 bases. CDR1 and CDR2 from the germline V gene are SEHNR and FQNEAQ (reference sequence). The CDR3 has 13 residues.

This chain connects TRBV28 to TRBJ1-2, with D unclear. V lost 5 bases and J lost 4, with 5 bases in between. The germline V gene encodes CDR1 MDHEN and CDR2 SYDVKM. The CDR3 runs to 11 residues. In DNA form, the CDR3 reads TGTGCCAGCAGTATGCTCTATGGCTACACCTTC. It translates to CASSMLYGYTF.

V is TRBV28 and J is TRBJ2-7, with TRBD1 as a possible D gene (6 bases). V lost 4 bases and J 0 bases, leaving 16 bases between the germline ends. The length of the CDR3 is 16 residues. Per germline, CDR1 MDHEN and CDR2 SYDVKM. This CDR3 reads CASSSFLGRGSYEQYF. The CDR3 bases are TGTGCCAGCAGTTCTTTTCTCGGCAGGGGCTCCTACGAGCAGTACTTC.

In its sample, this clone was seen once. The rearrangement links TRBV5-6 to TRBJ2-7, with 12 bases identical to TRBD2. V was pared by 4 bases and J by 1 base, with 3 bases of the junction left unmatched. Germline CDR1 SGHDT, CDR2 YYEEEE. CDR3 length equals 15 residues. CDR3 nucleotide sequence: TGTGCCAGCAGCAGGCTAGCGGGAGGGTCCTACGAGCAGTACTTC. Amino acids: CASSRLAGGSYEQYF.

This chain uses TRBV7-2 with TRBJ1-5; possible D gene TRBD1, 6 bases. The CDR3 extends over 16 amino acids. Germline lookup yields CDR1 SGHTA and CDR2 FQGNSA. The germline V and J ends were trimmed by 5 bases and 6 bases, with 20 bases remaining between them. DNA for the CDR3: TGTGCCAGCAGCAATTACCCCGAGGGGGGGCGTCAGCCCCAGCATTTT. Translated: CASSNYPEGGRQPQHF. The entire variable domain, with the rest obtained from reference TRBV7-2 and TRBJ1-5, is as follows: GAGVSQSPSNKVTEKGKDVELRCDPISGHTALYWYRQSLGQGLEFLIYFQGNSAPDKSGLPSDRFSAERTGGSVSTLTIQRTQQEDSAVYLCASSNYPEGGRQPQHFGDGTRLSIL.

Comment on this clone: This specimen includes other DNA sequences encoding the same CDR3. The chain joins TRBV20-1 to TRBJ1-1; D gene ambiguous. This CDR3 region has 11 residues. Germline loops: CDR1 DFQATT, CDR2 SNEGSKA (reference sequence). Trimming removed 2 bases from V and 1 base from J, with 2 bases in between. This chain's CDR3 is CSARRNTEAFF. CDR3 in DNA: TGCAGTGCTAGACGGAACACTGAAGCTTTCTTT.

The V and J genes are TRBV7-2 and TRBJ1-2; tentative D call: TRBD1 (5 bases). In germline, CDR1 is SGHTA, CDR2 FQGNSA. CDR3 length equals 13 residues. V was shortened by 5 bases and J by 1 base, with 8 bases between the two germline ends. The CDR3 coding sequence is TGTGCCAGCAGCCATGACAGTAACTATGGCTACACCTTC. It specifies CASSHDSNYGYTF.

The chain employs TRBV7-2 and TRBJ2-5; D unresolved. The CDR3 spans 17 residues. CDR1 is SGHTA, CDR2 FQGNSA, per germline. The V end was cut by 3 bases, the J end by 0 bases, with 17 bases between. The CDR3 loop is CASSFGRVDRDQETQYF. The CDR3 coding sequence is TGTGCCAGCAGCTTCGGTAGGGTCGACCGCGACCAAGAGACCCAGTACTTC.

The V call is TRBV28, the J call TRBJ2-1; D is possibly TRBD1 or TRBD2 (6 bases each). Germline loops: CDR1 MDHEN, CDR2 SYDVKM. The V end was cut by 3 bases, the J end by 13 bases, with 16 bases between. The CDR3 extends over 13 amino acids. The CDR3 reads CASSLAQTGLQFF. CDR3 coding DNA: TGTGCCAGCAGTTTGGCTCAGACAGGACTACAGTTCTTC.

V is TRBV10-1 and J is TRBJ2-1, with 11 bases fitting TRBD2. This CDR3 spans 19 amino acids. The ends lost 0 bases at V and 8 bases at J; junction bases unmatched: 15. Germline values: CDR1 WNHNN, CDR2 SYGVQD (reference sequence). CDR3 in DNA: TGCGCCAGCAGTGAGTCTGATAGCGGGAGGGGGTTCTTGCGCGATGAGCAGTTCTTC. Its translation is CASSESDSGRGFLRDEQFF.

Concerning this clone itself: Other DNA sequences from this sample encode an identical CDR3 as well. The V and J genes are TRBV7-9 and TRBJ2-3, with 9 bases fitting TRBD2. The CDR3 has 15 residues. Looked up from germline, CDR1 is SEHNR and CDR2 is FQNEAQ (reference sequence). V shed 6 bases, J shed 0 bases, and the junction held 4 bases outside the gene matches. The CDR3 nucleotides are TGTGCCAGCAGTATGACTAGCGGTAGCACAGATACGCAGTATTTT. It specifies CASSMTSGSTDTQYF. The variable domain in full, with the rest retrieved from reference TRBV7-9 and TRBJ2-3, is DTGVSQNPRHKITKRGQNVTFRCDPISEHNRLYWYRQTLGQGPEFLTYFQNEAQLEKSRLLSDRFSAERPKGSFSTLEIQRTEQGDSAMYLCASSMTSGSTDTQYFGPGTRLTVL.

This chain joins TRBV28 and TRBJ2-7, with D possibly matching TRBD1 (5 bases). The germline V and J ends were trimmed by 5 bases and 3 bases, with 17 bases remaining between them. The CDR3 length is 15 residues. Germline CDR1 is MDHEN and CDR2 is SYDVKM. The CDR3 sequence is CASSPQASLGYEQYF. The CDR3 nucleotides are TGTGCCAGCAGTCCACAGGCGTCATTAGGCTACGAGCAGTACTTC.

This chain connects TRBV9 to TRBJ1-1; D remains unclear. Germline CDR1 is SGDLS and CDR2 is YYNGEE. There are 11 residues in the CDR3. Trimming removed 5 bases from V and 1 base from J, with 3 bases in between. The CDR3 region has the DNA TGTGCCAGCAGACGGAACACTGAAGCTTTCTTT. Amino acids: CASRRNTEAFF.

CDR3 region: CASSHRNTIYF. The CDR3 DNA reads TGTGCCAGCAGCCACCGCAACACCATATATTTT. The chain joins TRBV5-8 to TRBJ1-3; D not resolved. Trimming cost V 4 bases and J 7 bases, with 6 bases left between them. CDR1 is SGHTS and CDR2 is YDEGEE in the germline V gene. This CDR3 contains 11 residues.

V gene TRBV7-2 combines with J gene TRBJ2-7; 11 positions agree with TRBD2. Germline V gene lookup returns CDR1 SGHTA and CDR2 FQGNSA. The junction had 4 bases not matched to a gene; V was cut back by 0 bases and J by 3 bases. This CDR3 is built from 16 residues. CDR3 residues: CASSLAAGTSGYEQYF. As DNA, the CDR3 is TGTGCCAGCAGCTTAGCAGCCGGGACTAGCGGCTACGAGCAGTACTTC.

The gene calls are TRBV4-2 and TRBJ2-7; the D gene is possibly TRBD1 (5 bases). CDR1 is LGHNA and CDR2 is YNFKEQ in the germline V gene. The V end was cut by 4 bases, the J end by 6 bases, with 16 bases between. The CDR3 spans 14 residues. The CDR3 coding sequence is TGTGCCAGCAGCCCTGCACTTCAGGGTATCGAGCAGTACTTC. This encodes CASSPALQGIEQYF.

This clone was recorded a few times. This chain links TRBV19 with TRBJ1-2; TRBD1 might be the D (5 bases). The V end lost 5 bases, the J end lost 4 bases, and 17 bases lay between the germline ends. The CDR3 length is 15 residues. Per germline, CDR1 LNHDA and CDR2 SQIVND (reference sequence). CDR3 protein: CASSPEDTLIYGYTF. The CDR3 region has the DNA TGTGCCAGTAGTCCTGAGGACACCCTAATCTATGGCTACACCTTC.

The CDR3 protein is CASSSRGGTGYNEQFF. The DNA of the CDR3 is TGTGCCAGCAGCTCGCGGGGTGGGACAGGGTACAATGAGCAGTTCTTC. This rearrangement joins TRBV7-3 to TRBJ2-1; 9 nucleotides align to TRBD1. The CDR3 sequence is 16 residues long. Germline values: CDR1 SGHTA, CDR2 FQGTGA. V was pared by 4 bases and J by 4 bases, with 8 bases of the junction left unmatched.